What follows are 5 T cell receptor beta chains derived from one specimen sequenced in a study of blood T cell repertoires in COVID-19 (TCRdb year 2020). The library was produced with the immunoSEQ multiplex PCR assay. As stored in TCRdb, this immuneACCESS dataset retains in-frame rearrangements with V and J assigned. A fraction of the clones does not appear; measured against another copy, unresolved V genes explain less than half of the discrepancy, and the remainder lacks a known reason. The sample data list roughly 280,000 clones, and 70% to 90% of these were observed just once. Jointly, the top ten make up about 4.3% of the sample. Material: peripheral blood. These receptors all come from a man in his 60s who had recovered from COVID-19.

CDR3 DNA: TGCAGCGTTGAGGACAGGGCCCCCACAGATACGCAGTATTTT. It specifies CSVEDRAPTDTQYF. This chain joins TRBV29-1 and TRBJ2-3; 8 bases align to TRBD1. V lost 3 bases, J lost 2 bases, and 4 bases stayed unmatched. This CDR3 has 14 amino acids. CDR1 and CDR2 from the germline V gene are SQVTM and ANQGSEA.

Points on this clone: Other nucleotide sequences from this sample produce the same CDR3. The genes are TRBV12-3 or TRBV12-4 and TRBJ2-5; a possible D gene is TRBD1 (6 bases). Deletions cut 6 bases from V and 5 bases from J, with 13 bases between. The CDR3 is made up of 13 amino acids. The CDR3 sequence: CASSPTGPETQYF. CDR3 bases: TGTGCCAGCAGCCCCACAGGGCCCGAGACCCAGTACTTC.

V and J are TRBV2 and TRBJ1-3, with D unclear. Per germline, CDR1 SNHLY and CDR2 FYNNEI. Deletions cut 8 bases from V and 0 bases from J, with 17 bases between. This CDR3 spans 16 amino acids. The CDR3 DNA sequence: TGTGCCAGCGTGGAGTCGGCCGCGACCTCTGGAAACACCATATATTTT. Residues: CASVESAATSGNTIYF.

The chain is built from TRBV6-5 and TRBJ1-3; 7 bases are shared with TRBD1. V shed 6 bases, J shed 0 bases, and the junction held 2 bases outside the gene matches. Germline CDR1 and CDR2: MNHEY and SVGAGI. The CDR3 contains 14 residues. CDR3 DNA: TGTGCCAGCAGGGGACAGTTCTCTGGAAACACCATATATTTT. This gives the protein CASRGQFSGNTIYF.

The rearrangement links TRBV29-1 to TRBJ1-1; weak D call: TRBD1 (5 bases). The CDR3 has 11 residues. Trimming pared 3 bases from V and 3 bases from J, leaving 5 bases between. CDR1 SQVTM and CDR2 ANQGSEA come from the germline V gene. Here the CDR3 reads CSVDRDTEAFF. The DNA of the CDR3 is TGCAGCGTTGACAGGGACACTGAAGCTTTCTTT.